This T cell receptor beta chain was profiled in a study of cytomegalovirus exposure and HLA in healthy donors. For the study at large: Earlier, 100 million to 130 million unique TCR beta sequences were recovered from approximately 200 million T cells by an analysis.

A word on this clone: The target antigen is unknown.

Study-level points and caveats: An analysis was carried out later, and it reportedly showed fewer N-insertions in an Asian-associated ancestry cluster than the roughly 700-donor mean.

The CDR3 sequence is 14 residues long. Germline V lookup: CDR1 SGHAT, CDR2 FQNNGV. The V end was cut by 5 bases, the J end by 3 bases, with 13 bases between. This PCR relied on a set of 60 Vbeta primers and 13 Jbeta primers. Some clones are missing from TCRdb's copy, which holds only in-frame ones; the method was immunoSEQ multiplex PCR. In all, the sample yields under 200,000 clones. This receptor was identified in a man aged 25 to 40 in good health and CMV-seronegative. The chain uses TRBV11-2 and TRBJ1-2; maybe TRBD1 (6 bases). Specimen: PBMCs. The CDR3 sequence: CASSPSPGDYGYTF. In DNA, the CDR3 is TGTGCCAGCAGCCCCTCGCCAGGGGACTATGGCTACACCTTC.